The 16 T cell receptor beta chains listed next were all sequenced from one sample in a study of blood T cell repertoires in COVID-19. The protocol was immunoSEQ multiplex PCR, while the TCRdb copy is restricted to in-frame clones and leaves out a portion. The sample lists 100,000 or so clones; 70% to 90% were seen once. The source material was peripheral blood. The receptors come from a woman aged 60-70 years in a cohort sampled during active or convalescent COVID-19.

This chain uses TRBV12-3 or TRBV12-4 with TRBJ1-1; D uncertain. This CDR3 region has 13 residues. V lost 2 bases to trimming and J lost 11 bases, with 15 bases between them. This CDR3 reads CASSLNGEAWAFF. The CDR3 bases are TGTGCCAGCAGTTTAAATGGGGAGGCATGGGCTTTCTTT.

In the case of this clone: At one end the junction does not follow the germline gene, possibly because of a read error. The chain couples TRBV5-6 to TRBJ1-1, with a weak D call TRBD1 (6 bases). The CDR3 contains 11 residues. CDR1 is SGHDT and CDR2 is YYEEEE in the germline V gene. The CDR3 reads CASSFAGGHVF. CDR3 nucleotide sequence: TGTGCCAGCAGCTTCGCGGGGGGGCATGTCTTT.

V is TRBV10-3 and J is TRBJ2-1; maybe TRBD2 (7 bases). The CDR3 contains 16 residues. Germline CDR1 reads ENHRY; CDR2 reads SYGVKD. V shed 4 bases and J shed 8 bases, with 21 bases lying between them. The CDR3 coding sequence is TGTGCCATCAGTGCGCGGGGGCAGGGTAGCTTCGATGAGCAGTTCTTC. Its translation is CAISARGQGSFDEQFF.

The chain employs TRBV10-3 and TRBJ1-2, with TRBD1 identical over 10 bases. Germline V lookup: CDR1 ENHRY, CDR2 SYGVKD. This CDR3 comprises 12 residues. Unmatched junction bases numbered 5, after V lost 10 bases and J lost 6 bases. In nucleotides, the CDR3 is TGTGCCACCATCGGACAGGGGGATGGCTACACCTTC. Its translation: CATIGQGDGYTF.

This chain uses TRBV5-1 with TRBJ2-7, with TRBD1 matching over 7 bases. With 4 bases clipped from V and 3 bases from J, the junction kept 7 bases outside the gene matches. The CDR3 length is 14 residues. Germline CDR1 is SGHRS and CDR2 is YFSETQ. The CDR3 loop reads CASSHDRVDYEQYF. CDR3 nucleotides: TGCGCCAGCAGCCATGACAGGGTAGACTACGAGCAGTACTTC.

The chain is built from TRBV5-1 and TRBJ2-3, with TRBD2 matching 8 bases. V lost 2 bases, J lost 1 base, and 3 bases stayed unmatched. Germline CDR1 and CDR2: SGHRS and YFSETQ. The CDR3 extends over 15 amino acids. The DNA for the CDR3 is TGCGCCAGCAGCTTCCTACTAGCGGGCACAGATACGCAGTATTTT. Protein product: CASSFLLAGTDTQYF.

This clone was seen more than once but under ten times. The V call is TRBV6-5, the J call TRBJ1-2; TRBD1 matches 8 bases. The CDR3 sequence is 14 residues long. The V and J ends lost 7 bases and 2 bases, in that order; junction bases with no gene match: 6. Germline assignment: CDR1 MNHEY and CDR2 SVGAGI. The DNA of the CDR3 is TGTGCCAGCACCGGACAGGGAAGAAACTATGGCTACACCTTC. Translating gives CASTGQGRNYGYTF.

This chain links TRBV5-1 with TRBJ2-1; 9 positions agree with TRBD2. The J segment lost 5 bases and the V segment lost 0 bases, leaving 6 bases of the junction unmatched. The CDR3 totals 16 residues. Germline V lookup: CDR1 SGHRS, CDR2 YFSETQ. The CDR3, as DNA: TGCGCCAGCAGCTTGGTTAGCGGGAGCAGACACAATGAGCAGTTCTTC. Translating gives CASSLVSGSRHNEQFF. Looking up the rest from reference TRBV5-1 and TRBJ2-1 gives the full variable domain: KAGVTQTPRYLIKTRGQQVTLSCSPISGHRSVSWYQQTPGQGLQFLFEYFSETQRNKGNFPGRFSGRQFSNSRSEMNVSTLELGDSALYLCASSLVSGSRHNEQFFGPGTRLTVL.

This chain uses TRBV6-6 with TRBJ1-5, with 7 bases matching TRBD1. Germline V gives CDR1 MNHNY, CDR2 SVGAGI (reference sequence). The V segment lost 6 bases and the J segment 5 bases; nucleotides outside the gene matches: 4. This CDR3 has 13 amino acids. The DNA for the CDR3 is TGTGCCAGCAGGACCAGGGGGGATCAGCCCCAGCATTTT. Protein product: CASRTRGDQPQHF.

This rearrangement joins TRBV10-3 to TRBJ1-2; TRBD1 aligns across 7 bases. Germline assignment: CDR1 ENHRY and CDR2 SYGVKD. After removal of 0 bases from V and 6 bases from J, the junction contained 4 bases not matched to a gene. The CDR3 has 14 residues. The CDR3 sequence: CAISESRQGHGYTF. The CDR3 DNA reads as TGTGCCATCAGTGAGTCGAGACAGGGACATGGCTACACCTTC.

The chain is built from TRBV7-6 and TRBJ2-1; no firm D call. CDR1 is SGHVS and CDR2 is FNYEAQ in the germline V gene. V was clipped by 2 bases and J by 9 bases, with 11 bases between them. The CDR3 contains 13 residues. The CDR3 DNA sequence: TGTGCCAGCAGCTTAAGCCACCGGAGTGAGCAGTTCTTC. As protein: CASSLSHRSEQFF.

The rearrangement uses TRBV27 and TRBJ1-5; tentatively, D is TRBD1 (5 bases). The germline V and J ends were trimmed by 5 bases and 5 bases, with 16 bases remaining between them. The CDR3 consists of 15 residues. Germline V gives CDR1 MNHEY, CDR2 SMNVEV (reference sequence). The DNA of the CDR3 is TGTGCCAGCAGTATAATGGGGGGGATAGATCAGCCCCAGCATTTT. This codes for CASSIMGGIDQPQHF.

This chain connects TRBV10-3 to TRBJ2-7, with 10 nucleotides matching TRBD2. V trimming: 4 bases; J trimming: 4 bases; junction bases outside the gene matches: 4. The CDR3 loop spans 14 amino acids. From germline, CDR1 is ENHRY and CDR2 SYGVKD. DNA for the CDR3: TGTGCCATCAGTGGATCTAGCGGGAGTTACGAGCAGTACTTC. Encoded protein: CAISGSSGSYEQYF.

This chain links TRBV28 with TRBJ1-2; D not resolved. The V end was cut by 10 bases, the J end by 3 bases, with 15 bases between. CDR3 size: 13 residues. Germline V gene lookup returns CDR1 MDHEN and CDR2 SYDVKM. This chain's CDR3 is CATHGLLDYGYTF. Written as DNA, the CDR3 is TGTGCCACCCACGGGTTGTTGGACTATGGCTACACCTTC.

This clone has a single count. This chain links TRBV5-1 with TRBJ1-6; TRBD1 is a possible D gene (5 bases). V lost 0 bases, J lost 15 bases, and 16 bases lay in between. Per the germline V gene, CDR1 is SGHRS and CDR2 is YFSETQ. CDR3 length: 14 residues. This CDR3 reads CASSLEGQGMGLHF. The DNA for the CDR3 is TGCGCCAGCAGCTTGGAGGGGCAGGGTATGGGCCTCCACTTT.

The CDR3 protein is CASSFDRTNEKLFF. CDR3 sequence (DNA): TGTGCCAGCAGCTTCGACAGAACAAATGAAAAACTGTTTTTT. The rearrangement joins TRBV7-2 to TRBJ1-4, with D possibly being TRBD1 (5 bases). This CDR3 has 14 amino acids. Germline V gives CDR1 SGHTA, CDR2 FQGNSA. V lost 3 bases to trimming and J lost 5 bases, with 10 bases between them. The whole variable domain, remainder taken from reference TRBV7-2 and TRBJ1-4, is GAGVSQSPSNKVTEKGKDVELRCDPISGHTALYWYRQSLGQGLEFLIYFQGNSAPDKSGLPSDRFSAERTGGSVSTLTIQRTQQEDSAVYLCASSFDRTNEKLFFGSGTQLSVL.